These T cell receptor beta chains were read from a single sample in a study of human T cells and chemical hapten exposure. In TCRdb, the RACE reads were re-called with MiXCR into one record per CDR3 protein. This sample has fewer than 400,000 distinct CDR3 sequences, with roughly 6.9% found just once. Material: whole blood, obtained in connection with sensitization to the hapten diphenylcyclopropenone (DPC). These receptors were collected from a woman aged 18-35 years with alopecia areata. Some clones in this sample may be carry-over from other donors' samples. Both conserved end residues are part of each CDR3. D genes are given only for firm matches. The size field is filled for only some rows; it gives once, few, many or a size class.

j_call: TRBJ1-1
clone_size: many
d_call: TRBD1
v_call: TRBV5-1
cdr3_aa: CASSLVQGARTEAFF
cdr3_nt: TGCGCCAGCAGCTTGGTTCAGGGGGCGCGCACTGAAGCTTTCTTT

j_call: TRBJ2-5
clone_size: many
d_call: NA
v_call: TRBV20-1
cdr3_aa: CSARATGNQETQYF
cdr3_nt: TGCAGTGCTAGAGCCACAGGGAATCAAGAGACCCAGTACTTC

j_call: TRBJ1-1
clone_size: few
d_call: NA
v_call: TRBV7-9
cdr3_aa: CASSSLRDEAFF
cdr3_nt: TGTGCCAGCAGCTCCCTCCGGGATGAAGCTTTCTTT

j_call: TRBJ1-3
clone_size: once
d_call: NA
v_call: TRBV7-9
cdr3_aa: CASFGGGAQAGNTIYF
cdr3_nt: TGTGCCAGCTTTGGAGGGGGGGCGCAAGCTGGAAACACCATATATTTT

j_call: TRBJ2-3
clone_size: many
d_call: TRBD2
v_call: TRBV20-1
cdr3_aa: CSAKGLAGRTDTQYF
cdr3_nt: TGCAGTGCTAAAGGACTAGCGGGGCGCACAGATACGCAGTATTTT

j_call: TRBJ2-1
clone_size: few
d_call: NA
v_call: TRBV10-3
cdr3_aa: CATKGPTGTGEQFF
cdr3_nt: TGTGCCACCAAGGGTCCGACAGGGACTGGAGAGCAGTTCTTC

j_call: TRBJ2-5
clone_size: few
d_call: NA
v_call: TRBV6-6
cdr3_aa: CASSYNKRQGATPETQYF
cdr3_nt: TGTGCCAGCAGTTACAATAAAAGGCAGGGAGCCACCCCAGAGACCCAGTACTTC

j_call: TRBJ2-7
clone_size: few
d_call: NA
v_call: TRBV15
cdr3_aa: CATSRDRVSYEQYF
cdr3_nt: TGTGCCACCAGCAGAGACAGGGTTTCCTACGAGCAGTACTTC

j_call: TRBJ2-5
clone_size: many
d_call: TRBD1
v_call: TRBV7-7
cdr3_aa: CASSPGTDIKETQYF
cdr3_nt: TGTGCTAGCAGCCCAGGGACAGACATCAAAGAGACCCAGTACTTC

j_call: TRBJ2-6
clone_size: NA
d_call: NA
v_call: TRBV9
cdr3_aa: CASSLYGAGANVLTF
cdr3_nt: TGTGCCAGCAGCTTATACGGGGCTGGGGCCAACGTCCTGACTTTC

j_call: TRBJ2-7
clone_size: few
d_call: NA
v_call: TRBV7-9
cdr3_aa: CASSLRQGSTYEQYF
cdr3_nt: TGTGCCAGCAGCTTACGCCAGGGGAGTACGTACGAGCAGTACTTC

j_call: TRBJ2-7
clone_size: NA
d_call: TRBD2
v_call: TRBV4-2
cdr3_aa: CASSQDAASGDPSYEQYF
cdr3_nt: TGTGCCAGCAGCCAAGATGCGGCTAGCGGGGATCCATCATACGAGCAGTACTTC

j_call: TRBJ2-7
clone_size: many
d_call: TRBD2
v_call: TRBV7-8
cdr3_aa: CASSLGASGGTYF
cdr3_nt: TGTGCCAGCAGCTTAGGGGCTAGCGGGGGGACGTACTTC

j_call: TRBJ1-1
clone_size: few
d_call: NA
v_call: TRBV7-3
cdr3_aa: CASSLHAMNTEAFF
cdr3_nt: TGTGCCAGCAGCTTACACGCCATGAACACTGAAGCTTTCTTT

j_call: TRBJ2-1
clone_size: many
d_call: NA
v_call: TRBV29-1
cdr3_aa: CSVDTKGGAPYNEQFF
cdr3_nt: TGCAGCGTTGATACAAAGGGGGGGGCCCCATACAATGAGCAGTTCTTC

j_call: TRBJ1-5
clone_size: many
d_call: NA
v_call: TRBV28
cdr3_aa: CASSLERGRENQPQHF
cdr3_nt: TGTGCCAGCAGTTTGGAACGGGGTCGGGAAAATCAGCCCCAGCATTTT

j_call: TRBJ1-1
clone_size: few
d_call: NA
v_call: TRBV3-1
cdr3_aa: CASSQEVGQGLNTEAFF
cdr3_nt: TGTGCCAGCAGCCAAGAGGTGGGGCAGGGTTTGAACACTGAAGCTTTCTTT

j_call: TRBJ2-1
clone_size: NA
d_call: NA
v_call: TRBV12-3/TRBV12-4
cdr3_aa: CASSQHLASYNEQFF
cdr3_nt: TGTGCCAGCAGTCAACATCTAGCCTCCTACAATGAGCAGTTCTTC

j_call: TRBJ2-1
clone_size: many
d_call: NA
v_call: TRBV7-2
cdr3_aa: CASSFNLGGFNEQFF
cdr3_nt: TGTGCCAGCAGCTTCAATCTAGGGGGGTTCAATGAGCAGTTCTTC

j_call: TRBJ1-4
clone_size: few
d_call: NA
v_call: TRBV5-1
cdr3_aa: CASDSRGNEKLFF
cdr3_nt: TGCGCCAGCGACTCCAGGGGAAATGAAAAACTGTTTTTT